Here is one T cell receptor (beta chain) with its context. Antigen: not known. TCRdb re-analysed the RACE reads in MiXCR, keeping a single row per CDR3 protein. The sample lists some 41,000 distinct CDR3 sequences; around 3.8% were seen once. V shed 2 bases and J 11 bases; nucleotides not matched to a gene: 9. Germline V lookup: CDR1 GTSNPN, CDR2 SVGIG (reference sequence). This CDR3 spans 13 amino acids. The source of the sample is a study of human T cells and chemical hapten exposure. Points from the study as a whole: There were significantly more large CDR3 similarity clusters among expanded TCRs than among controls. With regard to DPC sensitization, TCRs above 1 in 1000 frequency did not change.

Time point given: patch test 1, 2 weeks after DPC sensitization. Treatment denoted: therapeutic diphenylcyclopropenone sensitization with weekly scalp DPC. It was unfractionated whole blood from which total RNA was extracted. The receptor comes from a man in his fifties with alopecia areata. Some clones in this sample may be carry-over from other donors' samples. This sample comprised whole blood, obtained in connection with sensitization to the hapten diphenylcyclopropenone (DPC). V is TRBV30 and J is TRBJ2-1, with TRBD1 matching 7 bases. The CDR3 DNA reads as TGTGCCTGGAGTCTAGCCCGACAGGGAAAGCAGTTCTTC. Its translation: CAWSLARQGKQFF.